A single T cell receptor beta chain is shown here with its context. The antigen remains undetermined. Researchers ran the PCR with 60 Vbeta and 13 Jbeta primers. TCRdb's table, derived via immunoSEQ multiplex PCR, lists solely in-frame clones and lacks some. The sample has roughly 100,000 clones, roughly 80% seen once; the top ten hold approximately 2.8%. The record originates from a study of cytomegalovirus exposure and HLA in healthy donors. With 7 bases clipped from V and 5 bases from J, the junction kept 6 bases outside the gene matches. Germline values: CDR1 MNHNS, CDR2 SASEGT. The CDR3 runs 14 residues. Findings and caveats of the study: The study designated 150 or so TCR beta chains cytomegalovirus-associated.

Sequencing input: PBMCs. This TCR was recovered from a man in his forties in good health and CMV-seronegative. The chain recombines TRBV6-1 with TRBJ1-1, with 11 bases aligning to TRBD1. CDR3: CASTSGDRGTEAFF. CDR3 in DNA: TGTGCCAGCACCAGTGGGGACAGGGGGACTGAAGCTTTCTTT.